The clone carrying this T cell receptor beta chain has only one observation. The entry originates in a study of blood T cell repertoires in COVID-19. This table comes from immunoSEQ multiplex PCR, and its TCRdb copy is limited to in-frame clones, with some not included. The sample shows fewer than 350,000 clones, more than 85% of them seen only once. Per germline, CDR1 MNHNY and CDR2 SVGAGI (reference sequence). The CDR3 consists of 16 residues. V gave up 2 bases and J gave up 4 bases, with 14 bases separating them. Sequenced material: peripheral blood. The chain recombines TRBV6-6 with TRBJ1-4, with D maybe TRBD1 (5 bases). The source is a man aged 40-50 years with acute or convalescent COVID-19. This CDR3 is CASSYSRATINEKLFF. DNA of the CDR3: TGTGCCAGCAGTTACAGCAGGGCTACTATTAATGAAAAACTGTTTTTT.